This TCR beta chain was sequenced for a study of blood T cell repertoires in COVID-19. The wider study: Acute and convalescent COVID-19 samples came from the United States, Italy and Spain. Sample material is recorded as cDNA or gDNA derived from T cells, B-cell-depleted T cells, or PBMCs.

In the source study's methods: Estimation of nucleated cell counts relied on the amplification of reference gene primers. Profiled with immunoSEQ multiplex PCR; TCRdb holds only in-frame clones, not every one. V and J calls and clone size come straight from that table; D and trimming were deduced from the DNA. The sample consists of 190,000 or so clones, about 85% of them appearing once. The specimen was peripheral blood. The source of this sequence is a woman in her 30s with active or convalescent COVID-19.

The CDR3 sequence is CASSRQANYGYTF. CDR3 in DNA: TGTGCCAGCAGTCGACAGGCTAACTATGGCTACACCTTC. This chain uses TRBV6-5 with TRBJ1-2; TRBD1 is a possible D gene (6 bases). The CDR3 has 13 amino acids. Germline V gene sequence: CDR1 MNHEY, CDR2 SVGAGI. V was cut by 5 bases and J by 0 bases, with 7 bases left in between.